These T cell receptor beta chains were read from a single sample in a study of cytomegalovirus exposure and HLA in healthy donors. TCRdb keeps only in-frame clones here, not all; method: immunoSEQ multiplex PCR. The profile shows more than 90,000 clones, roughly 73% of them singletons. The specimen sequenced was PBMCs. These receptors came from a woman in her 30s in good health and CMV-seronegative. Each CDR3 is given with its conserved first and last residue. Fields, in order: clone size, V gene, J gene, D gene, CDR3 length, CDR3 protein, CDR3 DNA. A D gene is named only where the DNA matches it firmly. Size values are once, few and many counts, or a class for expanded clones, and some rows have none.

clone size: NA; V gene: TRBV29-1; J gene: TRBJ1-1; D gene: NA; CDR3 length: 13; CDR3 protein: CSVSFRENTEAFF; CDR3 DNA: TGCAGCGTTTCTTTCAGGGAAAACACTGAAGCTTTCTTT
clone size: NA; V gene: TRBV27; J gene: TRBJ1-5; D gene: TRBD1; CDR3 length: 16; CDR3 protein: CASSPLDRGVEQPQHF; CDR3 DNA: TGTGCCAGCAGTCCCTTAGACAGGGGTGTAGAGCAGCCCCAGCATTTT
clone size: NA; V gene: TRBV9; J gene: TRBJ2-1; D gene: TRBD2; CDR3 length: 14; CDR3 protein: CASSAAGGPSEQFF; CDR3 DNA: TGTGCCAGCAGCGCCGCGGGAGGGCCCTCTGAGCAGTTCTTC
clone size: NA; V gene: TRBV9; J gene: TRBJ2-7; D gene: TRBD2; CDR3 length: 15; CDR3 protein: CASSVGGGYSYEQYF; CDR3 DNA: TGTGCCAGCAGCGTCGGCGGGGGATACTCCTACGAGCAGTACTTC
clone size: once; V gene: TRBV2; J gene: TRBJ1-5; D gene: NA; CDR3 length: 15; CDR3 protein: CASSDTETSNQPQHF; CDR3 DNA: TGTGCCAGCAGTGACACGGAGACTAGCAATCAGCCCCAGCATTTT
clone size: few; V gene: TRBV7-8; J gene: TRBJ1-1; D gene: TRBD1; CDR3 length: 16; CDR3 protein: CASSIRQGNLETEAFF; CDR3 DNA: TGTGCCAGCAGCATCAGACAGGGAAACCTGGAAACTGAAGCTTTCTTT
clone size: NA; V gene: TRBV4-2; J gene: TRBJ1-2; D gene: TRBD1; CDR3 length: 14; CDR3 protein: CASSEGQGVSGYTF; CDR3 DNA: TGTGCCAGCAGCGAGGGACAGGGGGTATCTGGCTACACCTTC
clone size: NA; V gene: TRBV19; J gene: TRBJ1-2; D gene: NA; CDR3 length: 13; CDR3 protein: CASSATENYGYTF; CDR3 DNA: TGTGCCAGTAGTGCTACGGAGAACTATGGCTACACCTTC
clone size: NA; V gene: TRBV18; J gene: TRBJ1-5; D gene: NA; CDR3 length: 15; CDR3 protein: CASSPFGVLDQPQHF; CDR3 DNA: TGTGCCAGCTCACCTTTTGGAGTGTTGGATCAGCCCCAGCATTTT
clone size: NA; V gene: TRBV2; J gene: TRBJ2-5; D gene: NA; CDR3 length: 12; CDR3 protein: CASSVWRETQYF; CDR3 DNA: TGTGCCAGCAGTGTTTGGAGAGAGACCCAGTACTTC
clone size: NA; V gene: TRBV5-1; J gene: TRBJ2-2; D gene: TRBD1; CDR3 length: 18; CDR3 protein: CASSYLTGTGVNTGELFF; CDR3 DNA: TGCGCCAGCAGTTACTTAACCGGGACAGGGGTGAACACCGGGGAGCTGTTTTTT
clone size: few; V gene: TRBV6-6; J gene: TRBJ1-1; D gene: NA; CDR3 length: 16; CDR3 protein: CASSYTGRGGNTEAFF; CDR3 DNA: TGTGCCAGCAGTTACACGGGCCGGGGGGGGAACACTGAAGCTTTCTTT
clone size: NA; V gene: TRBV2; J gene: TRBJ2-7; D gene: NA; CDR3 length: 13; CDR3 protein: CASSVQGPYEQYF; CDR3 DNA: TGTGCCAGCAGTGTACAGGGCCCCTACGAGCAGTACTTC